This T cell receptor (beta chain) was retrieved from a study of T cell changes during pregnancy in multiple sclerosis. Sequencing was performed with immunoSEQ multiplex PCR; in TCRdb, only in-frame clones are kept and a portion is missing. The repertoire holds some 80,000 clones, with 90% to 95% as singletons. Sequences were derived from CD4+ T cells from peripheral blood mononuclear cells, sampled after pregnancy. The receptor's source is a female donor with multiple sclerosis, enrolled in a pregnancy study.

The CDR3 sequence: CSARTGKETQYF. As DNA, the CDR3 is TGCAGCGCACGGACAGGGAAAGAGACCCAGTACTTC. V gene TRBV29-1 combines with J gene TRBJ2-5, with 8 bases aligning to TRBD1. CDR3 size: 12 residues. CDR1 is SQVTM, CDR2 ANQGSEA, per germline. The V segment lost 7 bases and the J segment 3 bases; nucleotides outside the gene matches: 4. Drawing the rest from reference TRBV29-1 and TRBJ2-5, the complete variable domain is SAVISQKPSRDICQRGTSLTIQCQVDSQVTMMFWYRQQPGQSLTLIATANQGSEATYESGFVIDKFPISRPNLTFSTLTVSNMSPEDSSIYLCSARTGKETQYFGPGTRLLVL.